The 22 T cell receptor beta chains given below trace back to one sample, sequenced in a study of blood T cell repertoires in COVID-19. Libraries were prepared by immunoSEQ multiplex PCR; TCRdb keeps only in-frame clonotypes and omits some of them. The data hold approximately 320,000 clones, with 80% to 90% observed a single time. The sample comprised PBMCs or T cells enriched from blood (not recorded which). The receptors were sampled from a woman between 18 and 29 years old who had recovered from COVID-19.

J is TRBJ1-2 and V is TRBV5-6, with no clear D. Trimming removed 1 base at V and 7 bases at J, with 8 bases between. This CDR3 is built from 12 residues. Germline CDR1 reads SGHDT; CDR2 reads YYEEEE. The CDR3 region has the DNA TGTGCCAGCAGCTTGCCGGTTGGTGGCTACACCTTC. Its translation: CASSLPVGGYTF.

The chain is built from TRBV9 and TRBJ1-2, with a tentative D call TRBD1 (6 bases). Germline CDR1 and CDR2: SGDLS and YYNGEE. There are 14 residues in the CDR3. The V and J ends lost 3 bases and 8 bases respectively, with 17 bases between them. The CDR3 DNA reads TGTGCCAGCAGCGACCGAACAGGGTCAGGCGGCTACACCTTC. Its translation is CASSDRTGSGGYTF.

The chain employs TRBV18 and TRBJ1-1, with 7 nucleotides matching TRBD1. V was clipped by 6 bases and J by 4 bases; unmatched bases: 5. The CDR3 length is 13 residues. Germline V gene sequence: CDR1 KGHSH, CDR2 LQKENI. The CDR3 nucleotides are TGTGCCAGCTCCCGACGACAGGGCACTGAAGCTTTCTTT. Its translation: CASSRRQGTEAFF.

The rearrangement uses TRBV4-3 and TRBJ1-1; D not certain. Germline lookup yields CDR1 LGHNA and CDR2 YSLEER. V lost 0 bases, J lost 1 base, and 12 bases lay in between. This CDR3 spans 16 amino acids. For the CDR3, the DNA is TGCGCCAGCAGCCAAGATTGGGCCCTAAGGAACACTGAAGCTTTCTTT. It specifies CASSQDWALRNTEAFF.

The chain recombines TRBV4-3 with TRBJ1-1, with 10 bases matching TRBD1. CDR3 length: 15 amino acids. The germline gives CDR1 LGHNA, CDR2 YSLEER. J was trimmed by 4 bases and V by 1 base; bases with no gene match: 3. For the CDR3, the DNA is TGCGCCAGCAGCCAAGGACAGGGGGCGGCCACTGAAGCTTTCTTT. This sequence encodes CASSQGQGAATEAFF.

The chain uses TRBV5-1 and TRBJ1-3; no reliable D call. With 0 bases removed from V and 2 bases from J, the gap between germline ends came to 6 bases. This CDR3 is built from 14 residues. CDR1 and CDR2 from the germline V gene are SGHRS and YFSETQ. CDR3 in amino acids: CASSLGTAGNTIYF. Written as DNA, the CDR3 is TGCGCCAGCAGCTTGGGGACTGCTGGAAACACCATATATTTT.

This sequence joins TRBV9 and TRBJ2-1, with D tentatively TRBD2 (6 bases). The germline V gene encodes CDR1 SGDLS and CDR2 YYNGEE. The CDR3 runs to 10 residues. Between the trimmed V and J ends, which lost 7 bases and 7 bases, there was a span of 6 bases. The CDR3 nucleotides read TGTGCCAGCGCGGGGAATGAGCAGTTCTTC. It codes for CASAGNEQFF.

The gene calls are TRBV30 and TRBJ2-5, with D possibly TRBD2 on 6 matching bases. This CDR3 contains 12 residues. V lost 3 bases and J lost 5, with 10 bases in between. CDR1 and CDR2 from the germline V gene are GTSNPN and SVGIG (reference sequence). DNA of the CDR3: TGTGCCTGGAGCAGGGAGGTTGAGACCCAGTACTTC. It codes for CAWSREVETQYF.

For the CDR3, the DNA is TGTGCCAGCAGGTTGGGAGGGAACACTGAAGCTTTCTTT. This sequence encodes CASRLGGNTEAFF. The chain links TRBV28 to TRBJ1-1, with unresolved D. The CDR3 has 13 amino acids. V lost 6 bases and J 1 base, leaving 9 bases between the germline ends. Per the germline V gene, CDR1 is MDHEN and CDR2 is SYDVKM.

This clone came up a few times. The chain has TRBV7-8 and TRBJ1-5; 7 nucleotides align to TRBD1. From germline, CDR1 is SGHVS and CDR2 FQNEAQ. The trim removed 3 bases at V and 5 bases at J, leaving 7 bases unmatched. CDR3 length equals 15 residues. CDR3 region: CASSLGAGGHQPQHF. CDR3 DNA: TGTGCCAGCAGCTTGGGGGCAGGGGGACATCAGCCCCAGCATTTT.

The V and J genes are TRBV7-3 and TRBJ2-1; 9 positions match TRBD2. This CDR3 spans 14 amino acids. The junction had 0 bases not matched to a gene; V was cut back by 2 bases and J by 4 bases. Germline CDR1 reads SGHTA; CDR2 reads FQGTGA. The chain's CDR3 is CASSLLAGYNEQFF. The CDR3 nucleotides are TGTGCCAGCAGCTTACTAGCGGGGTACAATGAGCAGTTCTTC.

With respect to this clone: A read error is possible here, since a much larger clone lies one base away. The chain couples TRBV7-9 to TRBJ1-5; 7 bases agree with TRBD1. There are 15 residues in the CDR3. With V trimmed by 0 bases and J by 2 bases, 1 base remained unmatched. The germline CDR1 and CDR2 sequences are SEHNR and FQNEAQ (reference sequence). The CDR3 is CASSLAGTGNQPQHF. Written as DNA, the CDR3 is TGTGCCAGCAGCTTAGCCGGGACAGGCAATCAGCCCCAGCATTTT.

This clone occurred once. V usage is TRBV19 and J usage is TRBJ1-5; 7 nucleotides agree with TRBD1. Germline V lookup: CDR1 LNHDA, CDR2 SQIVND (reference sequence). Trimming cost V 6 bases and J 1 base; bases outside gene matches: 6. The CDR3 runs to 15 residues. CDR3 in amino acids: CASSKPGQSNQPQHF. The CDR3 DNA follows: TGTGCCAGTAGCAAACCGGGACAGAGCAATCAGCCCCAGCATTTT. Drawing the rest from reference TRBV19 and TRBJ1-5, the complete variable domain is DGGITQSPKYLFRKEGQNVTLSCEQNLNHDAMYWYRQDPGQGLRLIYYSQIVNDFQKGDIAEGYSVSREKKESFPLTVTSAQKNPTAFYLCASSKPGQSNQPQHFGDGTRLSIL.

Here the CDR3 reads CASSPEGALRFSPLHF. In DNA form, the CDR3 reads TGCGCCAGCAGCCCAGAGGGGGCGTTACGTTTTTCACCCCTCCACTTT. V usage is TRBV4-3 and J usage is TRBJ1-6; TRBD1 agrees at 7 bases. J lost 9 bases, V lost 4 bases, and 12 bases had no gene match. CDR3 length equals 16 residues. Per the germline V gene, CDR1 is LGHNA and CDR2 is YSLEER.

The chain has TRBV28 and TRBJ2-7, with 10 nucleotides matching TRBD1. V lost 7 bases to trimming and J lost 1 base; unmatched junction nucleotides: 4. Germline CDR1 MDHEN, CDR2 SYDVKM. CDR3 length: 14 amino acids. The CDR3, as DNA: TGTGCCAGCATGACAGGGGGCGAGTCCTACGAGCAGTACTTC. As protein: CASMTGGESYEQYF.

The V call is TRBV5-4, the J call TRBJ2-3; TRBD2 agrees at 9 bases. The germline V gene encodes CDR1 SGHNT and CDR2 YYREEE (reference sequence). V shed 4 bases, J shed 2 bases, and the junction held 5 bases outside the gene matches. This CDR3 is built from 15 residues. CDR3 loop: CASSPIAGDTDTQYF. For the CDR3, the DNA is TGTGCCAGCAGCCCGATAGCGGGGGACACAGATACGCAGTATTTT.

This rearrangement joins TRBV28 to TRBJ1-2; 7 nucleotides match TRBD1. Germline V gives CDR1 MDHEN, CDR2 SYDVKM. This CDR3 region has 14 residues. Unmatched junction bases numbered 8, after V lost 2 bases and J lost 8 bases. CDR3 sequence reads: CASSLSPGGAGYTF. CDR3 bases: TGTGCCAGCAGTTTAAGTCCAGGGGGAGCGGGCTACACCTTC.

This sequence joins TRBV15 and TRBJ1-6; D is uncertain. The length of the CDR3 is 12 residues. Trimming left V 5 bases short and J 10 bases short, with 9 bases between. Germline CDR1 is LNHNV and CDR2 is YYDKDF (reference sequence). The CDR3 DNA reads TGTGCCACCAGCGTCCCGGGGTCACCCCTCCACTTT. It encodes CATSVPGSPLHF. Variable domain in full (rest from reference TRBV15 and TRBJ1-6): DAMVIQNPRYQVTQFGKPVTLSCSQTLNHNVMYWYQQKSSQAPKLLFHYYDKDFNNEADTPDNFQSRRPNTSFCFLDIRSPGLGDTAMYLCATSVPGSPLHFGNGTRLTVT.

The chain uses TRBV29-1 and TRBJ2-1, with D possibly being TRBD1 (6 bases). The V gene's germline CDR1 is SQVTM and CDR2 ANQGSEA. V gave up 6 bases and J gave up 0 bases, with 18 bases separating them. The CDR3 covers 16 residues. CDR3 sequence (DNA): TGCAGCGTGAATCCCCAAACAGGGAGCTCCTACAATGAGCAGTTCTTC. Translation: CSVNPQTGSSYNEQFF.

In this sample, this clone turned up once. Here the CDR3 DNA reads TGTGCCAGCAGCTTACTCAGGGGGGCTGACGAGCAGTACTTC. Its protein product is CASSLLRGADEQYF. The V gene is TRBV7-9, the J gene TRBJ2-7; TRBD1 is a possible D gene (7 bases). The CDR3 loop spans 14 amino acids. With 2 bases removed from V and 5 bases from J, the gap between germline ends came to 13 bases. Germline V gives CDR1 SEHNR, CDR2 FQNEAQ (reference sequence).

J is TRBJ1-3 and V is TRBV7-9, with D possibly being TRBD1 (6 bases). The germline gives CDR1 SEHNR, CDR2 FQNEAQ (reference sequence). Deletions cut 4 bases from V and 4 bases from J, with 17 bases between. The CDR3 totals 16 residues. CDR3 DNA sequence: TGTGCCAGCAGCTCCCAGGGGCTTGTGACGGGAAACACCATATATTTT. As protein: CASSSQGLVTGNTIYF.

The chain has TRBV19 and TRBJ2-1; 10 bases map to TRBD2. There are 16 residues in the CDR3. In germline, CDR1 is LNHDA, CDR2 SQIVND (reference sequence). The V gene end was trimmed by 3 bases and the J gene end by 8 bases; junction bases not matched to a gene: 10. CDR3 sequence: CASSIVAGGRSHEQFF. As DNA, the CDR3 is TGTGCCAGTAGTATTGTAGCGGGGGGCCGTAGCCATGAGCAGTTCTTC.